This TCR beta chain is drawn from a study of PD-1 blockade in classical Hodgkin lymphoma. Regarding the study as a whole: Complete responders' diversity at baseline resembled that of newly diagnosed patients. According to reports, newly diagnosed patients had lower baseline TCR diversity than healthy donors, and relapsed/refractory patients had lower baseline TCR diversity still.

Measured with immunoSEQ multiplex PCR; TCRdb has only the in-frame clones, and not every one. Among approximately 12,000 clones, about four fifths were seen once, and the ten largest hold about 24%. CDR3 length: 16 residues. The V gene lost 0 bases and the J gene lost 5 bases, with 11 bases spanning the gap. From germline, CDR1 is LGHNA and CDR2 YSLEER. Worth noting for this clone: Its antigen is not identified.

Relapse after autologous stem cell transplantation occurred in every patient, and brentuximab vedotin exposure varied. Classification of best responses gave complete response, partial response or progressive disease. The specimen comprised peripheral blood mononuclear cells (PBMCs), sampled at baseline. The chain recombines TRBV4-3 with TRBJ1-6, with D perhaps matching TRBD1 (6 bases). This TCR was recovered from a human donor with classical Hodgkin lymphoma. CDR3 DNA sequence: TGCGCCAGCAGCCAAGATTGGACAGTTGATAATTCACCCCTCCACTTT. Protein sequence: CASSQDWTVDNSPLHF.